This is a list of T cell receptor beta chains from one sample in a study of Ad26.COV2.S vaccination and SARS-CoV-2 variants. Clones were read by immunoSEQ multiplex PCR, and TCRdb kept only the in-frame ones, dropping some. The table has some 450,000 clones, 80% to 95% seen once. This specimen consisted of peripheral blood, obtained in a trial of Ad26.COV2.S vaccine versus placebo. Receptors were obtained from a person between 18 and 65 years old who received the Ad26.COV2.S COVID-19 vaccine or a placebo. The conserved cysteine and the conserved F or W are not part of the CDR3 here. Fields, in order: V gene, J gene, CDR3 protein.

>TRBV6-5|TRBJ2-5
ASSPASGGETQY
>TRBV7-8|TRBJ2-6
ASSLLLGFSEDVLT
>TRBV11-1|TRBJ2-7
ASSLRTSDEQY
>TRBV7-9|TRBJ2-3
ASSHSGGDTQY
>TRBV28|TRBJ2-5
ASSFLAGGQETQY
>TRBV14|TRBJ2-7
ASSQDLGQAAYEQY
>TRBV28|TRBJ1-3
ASSLVGSGNTIY
>TRBV6-4|TRBJ2-1
ASSDSKGQGSNEQF
>TRBV5-1|TRBJ1-2
ASSLLTGGSDGYT
>TRBV7-2|TRBJ2-7
ASSLARFEQY
>TRBV4-3|TRBJ2-1
ASSQLAGGGEQF
>TRBV9|TRBJ2-5
ASSPGTASETQY
>TRBV18|TRBJ2-4
ASRGVNENIQY
>TRBV18|TRBJ1-5
ASSQGVGSNQPQH
>TRBV11-2|TRBJ1-3
ASSLYGNTIY
>TRBV13|TRBJ2-5
ASSLYRGSQETQY
>TRBV5-1|TRBJ2-1
ASSHWEGAEQF
>TRBV6-4|TRBJ2-3
ASSEIPEGDTDTQY
>TRBV19|TRBJ2-1
ASSALMTGENEQF
>TRBV7-9|TRBJ2-7
ASSLEVGPTYEQY
>TRBV2|TRBJ2-1
ASSGRASGSDEQF
>TRBV18|TRBJ1-4
ASSQGESEKLF
>TRBV7-8|TRBJ1-4
ASSFGPGGSFEKLF
>TRBV25-1|TRBJ2-5
ASSEYAGKTQY
>TRBV10-3|TRBJ1-4
AISESERTNEKLF
>TRBV2|TRBJ2-1
ASSEDRNYNEQF
>TRBV30|TRBJ1-1
AWSGRDTEAF
>TRBV3-1/TRBV3-2|TRBJ1-4
ASSQGGGNEKLF